These 31 T cell receptor beta chains came from one sample sequenced in a study of cytomegalovirus exposure and HLA in healthy donors. PCR used 60 Vbeta primers and 13 Jbeta primers. Repertoires were generated with immunoSEQ multiplex PCR, while TCRdb's copy carries only in-frame clones and drops some. The sample contains about 200,000 clones, around nine tenths of which appear only once. Sequenced input: PBMCs. These receptors were taken from a young woman in good health and CMV-seronegative.

The J gene is TRBJ2-7, the V gene TRBV19, with 8 bases identical to TRBD1. Per germline, CDR1 LNHDA and CDR2 SQIVND (reference sequence). The length of the CDR3 is 14 residues. The ends lost 6 bases at V and 0 bases at J; junction bases unmatched: 4. The CDR3 DNA is TGTGCCAGTAGAGGACAGGGCAGCTCCTACGAGCAGTACTTC. Translation gives CASRGQGSSYEQYF. Based on the CDR3 plus reference TRBV19 and TRBJ2-7, the full variable domain is DGGITQSPKYLFRKEGQNVTLSCEQNLNHDAMYWYRQDPGQGLRLIYYSQIVNDFQKGDIAEGYSVSREKKESFPLTVTSAQKNPTAFYLCASRGQGSSYEQYFGPGTRLTVT.

The chain carries TRBV7-2 and TRBJ2-1, with D possibly TRBD1 on 5 matching bases. The CDR3 is made up of 14 amino acids. The V end lost 4 bases, the J end lost 4 bases, and 11 bases lay between the germline ends. Looked up from germline, CDR1 is SGHTA and CDR2 is FQGNSA. This CDR3 is CASSSDSGYNEQFF. CDR3 in DNA: TGTGCCAGCAGCTCCGACAGTGGGTACAATGAGCAGTTCTTC. Complete variable domain (other parts from reference TRBV7-2 and TRBJ2-1): GAGVSQSPSNKVTEKGKDVELRCDPISGHTALYWYRQSLGQGLEFLIYFQGNSAPDKSGLPSDRFSAERTGGSVSTLTIQRTQQEDSAVYLCASSSDSGYNEQFFGPGTRLTVL.

This chain links TRBV2 with TRBJ1-1; perhaps TRBD1 as D (5 bases). V dropped 6 bases and J dropped 7 bases, with 18 bases sitting between them. The CDR3 extends over 14 amino acids. CDR1 is SNHLY, CDR2 FYNNEI, per germline. CDR3 protein: CASSVLGTLGEAFF. In DNA, the CDR3 is TGTGCCAGCAGCGTCCTCGGGACTTTGGGTGAAGCTTTCTTT.

This chain links TRBV7-2 with TRBJ1-2; D gene ambiguous. The CDR3 consists of 13 residues. The ends were cut back, 2 bases at V and 4 bases at J, with 8 bases in the middle. Germline-derived CDR1 and CDR2 are SGHTA and FQGNSA. CDR3 DNA: TGTGCCAGCAGCTTATCACAAGTCTATGGCTACACCTTC. Protein product: CASSLSQVYGYTF.

The genes are TRBV5-1 and TRBJ2-5, with a tentative D call TRBD1 (6 bases). Germline loops: CDR1 SGHRS, CDR2 YFSETQ. The V end lost 3 bases, the J end lost 2 bases, and 17 bases lay between the germline ends. The CDR3 runs to 16 residues. The CDR3 coding sequence is TGCGCCAGCAGCTACTTAGGACAGAGAACACAAGAGACCCAGTACTTC. Translation: CASSYLGQRTQETQYF.

In regard to this clone: The identical CDR3 is also encoded by other nucleotide sequences in the sample. This chain joins TRBV6-5 and TRBJ1-5, with TRBD1 identical over 8 bases. The V gene end was trimmed by 9 bases and the J gene end by 1 base; junction bases not matched to a gene: 5. This CDR3 spans 14 amino acids. Germline CDR1 reads MNHEY; CDR2 reads SVGAGI. CDR3 nucleotides: TGTGCCAGTCGGACAGGGAACAGCAATCAGCCCCAGCATTTT. Its protein product is CASRTGNSNQPQHF.

The chain recombines TRBV28 with TRBJ1-5, with 9 bases lining up with TRBD1. CDR3 length equals 15 residues. After removal of 6 bases from V and 10 bases from J, the junction contained 13 bases not matched to a gene. Germline CDR1 and CDR2: MDHEN and SYDVKM. In DNA, the CDR3 is TGTGCCAGCAGCCTATGGGACAGGGCCGTGAGACCCCAGCATTTT. This encodes CASSLWDRAVRPQHF. Supplemented by reference TRBV28 and TRBJ1-5, the full variable domain reads DVKVTQSSRYLVKRTGEKVFLECVQDMDHENMFWYRQDPGLGLRLIYFSYDVKMKEKGDIPEGYSVSREKKERFSLILESASTNQTSMYLCASSLWDRAVRPQHFGDGTRLSIL.

V gene TRBV28 combines with J gene TRBJ2-7; 9 bases are shared with TRBD2. The CDR3 spans 16 residues. V trimming: 2 bases; J trimming: 3 bases; junction bases outside the gene matches: 8. Germline V gene sequence: CDR1 MDHEN, CDR2 SYDVKM. CDR3 sequence (DNA): TGTGCCAGCAGTTTAGGGCTGGGCGGGGGGGGCTACGAGCAGTACTTC. Its translation is CASSLGLGGGGYEQYF.

This chain joins TRBV11-3 and TRBJ2-1; possible D gene TRBD1, 5 bases. The length of the CDR3 is 13 residues. Between the trimmed V and J ends, which lost 6 bases and 5 bases, there was a span of 11 bases. Germline CDR1 is SGHNT and CDR2 is YENEEA. CDR3 region: CASSWQGNNEQFF. The CDR3 nucleotides are TGTGCCAGCAGTTGGCAGGGTAACAATGAGCAGTTCTTC.

Of note for this clone: The sample holds other DNA sequences that translate to the same CDR3. This sequence joins TRBV5-4 and TRBJ2-2; D perhaps matches TRBD2 (6 bases). From germline, CDR1 is SGHNT and CDR2 YYREEE (reference sequence). The CDR3 has 15 amino acids. V lost 2 bases to trimming and J lost 7 bases, with 15 bases between them. The CDR3 nucleotides are TGTGCCAGCAGCTTTGGAGGGAGCACGGGCGGGGAGCTGTTTTTT. Translation: CASSFGGSTGGELFF.

The V and J genes are TRBV4-2 and TRBJ1-3, with D hard to call. Per the germline V gene, CDR1 is LGHNA and CDR2 is YNFKEQ. V lost 2 bases, J lost 0 bases, and 17 bases lay in between. This CDR3 has 18 amino acids. The CDR3 spells CASSQSYYQLSSGNTIYF. In nucleotides, the CDR3 is TGTGCCAGCAGCCAATCCTATTACCAATTAAGCTCTGGAAACACCATATATTTT.

The chain uses TRBV27 and TRBJ2-7, with TRBD1 as a possible D gene (5 bases). The germline CDR1 and CDR2 sequences are MNHEY and SMNVEV (reference sequence). This CDR3 is built from 14 residues. Trimming removed 0 bases from V and 7 bases from J, with 13 bases in between. DNA for the CDR3: TGTGCCAGCAGTTTATCCCGCAGGGTCGGAGAGCAGTACTTC. This encodes CASSLSRRVGEQYF.

The chain links TRBV13 to TRBJ2-7; 7 bases map to TRBD2. Germline trimming cut 3 bases from V and 3 bases from J; bases unmatched to any gene: 5. CDR1 PRHDT and CDR2 FYEKMQ come from the germline V gene (reference sequence). The CDR3 extends over 14 amino acids. CDR3 amino acids: CASSLASGHYEQYF. In DNA form, the CDR3 reads TGTGCCAGCAGCTTGGCTAGCGGACACTACGAGCAGTACTTC.

Only a few counts were recorded for this clone. J is TRBJ1-1 and V is TRBV5-4; a weak D match, TRBD1 (5 bases). Germline loops: CDR1 SGHNT, CDR2 YYREEE (reference sequence). The CDR3 has 14 amino acids. Trimming left V 4 bases short and J 3 bases short, with 13 bases between. The CDR3 region has the DNA TGTGCCAGCAGCCTTCAGGGTTTAGACACTGAAGCTTTCTTT. The encoded protein is CASSLQGLDTEAFF.

This chain links TRBV29-1 with TRBJ2-7; D is ambiguous. The CDR3 has 11 residues. V dropped 2 bases and J dropped 6 bases, with 8 bases sitting between them. Germline CDR1 reads SQVTM; CDR2 reads ANQGSEA. The CDR3 DNA is TGCAGCGTTGAATCGGGTTCCGAGCAGTACTTC. This gives the protein CSVESGSEQYF.

The V call is TRBV7-9, the J call TRBJ2-3; TRBD2 might be the D (5 bases). This CDR3 is built from 18 residues. The germline gives CDR1 SEHNR, CDR2 FQNEAQ (reference sequence). V was trimmed by 11 bases and J by 5 bases, leaving 32 bases between them. The CDR3 sequence: CASRPLPLDQRSGDTQYF. The DNA for the CDR3 is TGTGCCTCCAGACCCCTGCCACTAGACCAACGCTCAGGAGATACGCAGTATTTT. The full variable domain, its missing parts supplied by reference TRBV7-9 and TRBJ2-3, is DTGVSQNPRHKITKRGQNVTFRCDPISEHNRLYWYRQTLGQGPEFLTYFQNEAQLEKSRLLSDRFSAERPKGSFSTLEIQRTEQGDSAMYLCASRPLPLDQRSGDTQYFGPGTRLTVL.

The gene calls are TRBV5-4 and TRBJ2-5; TRBD1 matches at 8 bases. Per the germline V gene, CDR1 is SGHNT and CDR2 is YYREEE (reference sequence). The CDR3 sequence is 15 residues long. V dropped 4 bases and J dropped 3; count of bases not matched to a gene: 8. The CDR3 sequence: CASSRGGQGKETQYF. CDR3 nucleotide sequence: TGTGCCAGCAGCCGTGGAGGACAGGGTAAAGAGACCCAGTACTTC.

This rearrangement joins TRBV28 to TRBJ2-1, with 10 bases identical to TRBD1. The CDR3 length is 16 residues. V lost 10 bases, J lost 9 bases, and 18 bases stayed unmatched. CDR1 and CDR2 (germline): MDHEN, SYDVKM. Written as DNA, the CDR3 is TGTGCCACCACGACACTAGGGGACAGGGGTCGAACTGAGCAGTTCTTC. It translates to CATTTLGDRGRTEQFF.

The V and J genes are TRBV28 and TRBJ2-2, with D perhaps matching TRBD2 (6 bases). Trimming left V 3 bases short and J 4 bases short, with 12 bases between. CDR3 length: 15 residues. From germline, CDR1 is MDHEN and CDR2 SYDVKM. The CDR3 coding sequence is TGTGCCAGCAGTTTCGGGTCGGGAGTCACCGGGGAGCTGTTTTTT. It is translated as CASSFGSGVTGELFF. The full variable domain, its missing parts supplied by reference TRBV28 and TRBJ2-2, is DVKVTQSSRYLVKRTGEKVFLECVQDMDHENMFWYRQDPGLGLRLIYFSYDVKMKEKGDIPEGYSVSREKKERFSLILESASTNQTSMYLCASSFGSGVTGELFFGEGSRLTVL.

V is TRBV6-5 and J is TRBJ2-7, with no clear D. Deletions cut 0 bases from V and 0 bases from J, with 6 bases between. Germline V gene lookup returns CDR1 MNHEY and CDR2 SVGAGI. The CDR3 extends over 14 amino acids. The CDR3 here is CASSYSTPSYEQYF. CDR3 nucleotides: TGTGCCAGCAGTTACTCAACACCCTCCTACGAGCAGTACTTC.

The chain links TRBV28 to TRBJ1-2; D gene unclear. This CDR3 spans 15 amino acids. The germline V gene encodes CDR1 MDHEN and CDR2 SYDVKM. The V end was cut by 3 bases, the J end by 4 bases, with 15 bases between. CDR3 loop: CASSFPVGGLYGYTF. The CDR3 DNA follows: TGTGCCAGCAGTTTCCCCGTGGGAGGTCTCTATGGCTACACCTTC.

The genes are TRBV27 and TRBJ2-7, with 7 bases fitting TRBD1. The CDR3 contains 14 residues. With 5 bases clipped from V and 2 bases from J, the junction kept 6 bases outside the gene matches. In germline, CDR1 is MNHEY, CDR2 SMNVEV (reference sequence). This CDR3 reads CASSPGQSTYEQYF. In DNA, the CDR3 is TGTGCCAGCAGTCCGGGACAGAGTACCTACGAGCAGTACTTC.

This chain connects TRBV9 to TRBJ2-5; 7 bases fit TRBD2. The CDR3 extends over 15 amino acids. After removal of 0 bases from V and 4 bases from J, the junction contained 6 bases not matched to a gene. Germline values: CDR1 SGDLS, CDR2 YYNGEE. CDR3 in DNA: TGTGCCAGCAGCGTAGGAGCGGGGATTGGAGAGACCCAGTACTTC. The encoded protein is CASSVGAGIGETQYF.

V gene TRBV4-1 combines with J gene TRBJ1-6, with D tentatively TRBD1 (5 bases). The CDR3 spans 16 residues. V shed 0 bases and J shed 7 bases, with 13 bases lying between them. Germline loops: CDR1 MGHRA, CDR2 YSYEKL. The chain's CDR3 is CASSQEPRGKNSPLHF. In nucleotides, the CDR3 is TGCGCCAGCAGCCAAGAACCCCGGGGGAAGAATTCACCCCTCCACTTT.

The chain employs TRBV27 and TRBJ1-1; D possibly corresponds to TRBD1 (5 bases). The CDR3 contains 17 residues. Germline V CDR1 and CDR2: MNHEY, SMNVEV (reference sequence). The ends were cut back, 0 bases at V and 1 base at J, with 15 bases in the middle. In DNA, the CDR3 is TGTGCCAGCAGTTTATCCCCCTATAGACAGCCGAACACTGAAGCTTTCTTT. This encodes CASSLSPYRQPNTEAFF.

This chain links TRBV5-1 with TRBJ2-7; the match to TRBD1 covers 9 bases. Germline assignment: CDR1 SGHRS and CDR2 YFSETQ. CDR3 length equals 15 residues. V was pared by 0 bases and J by 3 bases, with 4 bases of the junction left unmatched. CDR3 sequence: CASSLGPGQGYEQYF. The CDR3 DNA is TGCGCCAGCAGCTTGGGGCCGGGACAGGGCTACGAGCAGTACTTC.

This chain's CDR3 is CSVEDRSEHTGELFF. In nucleotides, the CDR3 is TGCAGCGTTGAAGATCGGAGCGAACACACCGGGGAGCTGTTTTTT. The V call is TRBV29-1, the J call TRBJ2-2; the D is unclear. V shed 0 bases and J shed 3 bases, with 11 bases lying between them. Germline CDR1 is SQVTM and CDR2 is ANQGSEA. The CDR3 runs to 15 residues.

The rearrangement uses TRBV7-2 and TRBJ2-2; D is possibly TRBD2 (5 bases). V lost 1 base and J lost 6, with 6 bases in between. This CDR3 has 13 amino acids. CDR1 and CDR2 (germline): SGHTA, FQGNSA. CDR3 coding DNA: TGTGCCAGCAGCTTAGTCGGGGCCGGGGAGCTGTTTTTT. Its translation is CASSLVGAGELFF.

V is TRBV15 and J is TRBJ2-5, with D possibly being TRBD2 (6 bases). V was shortened by 6 bases and J by 4 bases, with 18 bases between the two germline ends. This CDR3 is built from 15 residues. CDR1 is LNHNV, CDR2 YYDKDF, per germline (reference sequence). This CDR3 is CATSLMQAGLETQYF. CDR3 bases: TGTGCCACCAGTCTGATGCAAGCGGGCCTAGAGACCCAGTACTTC.

The rearrangement links TRBV2 to TRBJ2-4; no clear D gene. Germline V gene data show CDR1 as SNHLY and CDR2 as FYNNEI. The CDR3 consists of 16 residues. Trimming stripped 7 bases from V and 2 bases from J, with 18 bases between. The CDR3: CASTAGEVVTKNIQYF. CDR3 in DNA: TGTGCCAGCACTGCTGGTGAGGTGGTAACCAAAAACATTCAGTACTTC. Filled out from reference TRBV2 and TRBJ2-4, the complete variable domain reads EPEVTQTPSHQVTQMGQEVILRCVPISNHLYFYWYRQILGQKVEFLVSFYNNEISEKSEIFDDQFSVERPDGSNFTLKIRSTKLEDSAMYFCASTAGEVVTKNIQYFGAGTRLSVL.

The chain recombines TRBV4-2 with TRBJ2-7; 9 bases line up with TRBD2. Germline lookup yields CDR1 LGHNA and CDR2 YNFKEQ. There are 14 residues in the CDR3. Germline trimming cut 4 bases from V and 3 bases from J; bases unmatched to any gene: 4. The CDR3 region is CASSRGLANYEQYF. In DNA form, the CDR3 reads TGTGCCAGCAGCCGTGGACTAGCGAACTACGAGCAGTACTTC.